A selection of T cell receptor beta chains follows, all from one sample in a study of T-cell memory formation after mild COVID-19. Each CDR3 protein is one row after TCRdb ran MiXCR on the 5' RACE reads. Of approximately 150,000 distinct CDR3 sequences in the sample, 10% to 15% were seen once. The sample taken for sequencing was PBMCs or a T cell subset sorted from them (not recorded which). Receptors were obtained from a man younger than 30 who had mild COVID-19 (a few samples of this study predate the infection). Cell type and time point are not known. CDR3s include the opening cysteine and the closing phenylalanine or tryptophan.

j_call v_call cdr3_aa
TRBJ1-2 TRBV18 CASSPFGTGDGGYTF
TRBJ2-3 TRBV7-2 CASSSYTDTQYF
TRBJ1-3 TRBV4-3 CASSQDGTLSSGNTIYF
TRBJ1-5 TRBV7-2 CASSSEADQPQHF
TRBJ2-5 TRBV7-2 CASSLSPWHGDQETQYF
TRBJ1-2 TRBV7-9 CASSLLSPYGYTF
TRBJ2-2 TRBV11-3 CASSRGVGELFF
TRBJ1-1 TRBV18 CASSPRGGQLNTEAFF
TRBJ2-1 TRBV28 CASSLRQGMFF
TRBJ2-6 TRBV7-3 CASSLMGSGANVLTF